These T cell receptor beta chains were read from a single sample in a study of T cells in Graves' hyperthyroidism and ophthalmopathy. Via MiXCR, TCRdb re-called the multiplex PCR reads, giving one row per CDR3 protein. This table has 470,000 or so distinct CDR3 sequences, 20% to 25% appearing once. The specimen was blood. The source of these receptors is a man aged 18-30 years with Graves' hyperthyroidism. Both conserved end residues are part of each CDR3. Fields, in order: clone size, V gene, J gene, D gene, CDR3 DNA, CDR3 protein. The D gene is left open where the match is weak. Clone size is not always given. Where it is, it says once, few, many or a class for expanded clones.

>many|TRBV2|TRBJ1-5|TRBD1
TGTGCCAGCCATACAGGGGGCAATCAGCCCCAGCATTTT
CASHTGGNQPQHF
>.|TRBV12-3/TRBV12-4|TRBJ2-5|.
TGTGCCAGCAGACAGACCTCCCTTGGAGTCCAGTACTTC
CASRQTSLGVQYF
>.|TRBV25-1|TRBJ2-5|TRBD2
TGTGCCAGCAGTGATTTAGCGGGGTGGGCCCAAGAGACCCAGTACTTC
CASSDLAGWAQETQYF
>many|TRBV9|TRBJ2-3|.
TGTGCCAGCAGCGTGGTTGTGGGCACAGATACGCAGTATTTT
CASSVVVGTDTQYF
>many|TRBV7-8|TRBJ2-5|.
TGTGCCAGCAGCCTAGACGGCAGGGCGGAGACCCAGTACTTC
CASSLDGRAETQYF
>many|TRBV5-1|TRBJ2-7|.
TGCGCCAGCACTACGGGACTCCTGATGGACGAGCAGTACTTC
CASTTGLLMDEQYF
>few|TRBV6-2/TRBV6-3|TRBJ2-5|.
TGTGCCAGCAGTAAAACAGGGTCAGCGTACCAAGAGACCCAGTACTTC
CASSKTGSAYQETQYF
>few|TRBV19|TRBJ2-4|.
TGTGCCAGTAGTATTTATGCCGGCGGGGCCAAAAACATTCAGTACTTC
CASSIYAGGAKNIQYF
>many|TRBV12-3/TRBV12-4|TRBJ2-7|.
TGTGCCAGCAGTTGGTCGGGGGACGAGCAGTACTTC
CASSWSGDEQYF
>many|TRBV7-8|TRBJ2-5|.
TGTGCCAGCAGCTTAGCTCCGGACCGGTGGCTGAGTGGCCAGTACTTC
CASSLAPDRWLSGQYF
>many|TRBV2|TRBJ2-5|TRBD1
TGTGCCACTCCAGCCATACAGGGGGCGACCCAAGAGACCCAGTACTTC
CATPAIQGATQETQYF
>many|TRBV12-3/TRBV12-4|TRBJ1-1|.
TGTGCCAGCAGCCTCGGGGGGAGGGTCACTGAAGCTTTCTTT
CASSLGGRVTEAFF
>many|TRBV28|TRBJ2-2|.
TGTGCCAGCAGGTTCCAGGGTGAAACCGGGGAGCTGTTTTTT
CASRFQGETGELFF
>many|TRBV14|TRBJ1-2|.
TGTGCCAGCAGCCAGGAAGACGTTCGGTATGGCTACACCTTC
CASSQEDVRYGYTF
>many|TRBV7-9|TRBJ1-1|.
TGTGCCAGCAGCTTTGGTGACCGTGGGAACACTGAAGCTTTCTTT
CASSFGDRGNTEAFF
>many|TRBV27|TRBJ2-5|.
TGTGCCAGCAGTCCCCAGGGGGGCACCACCTCACAAGAGACCCAGTACTTC
CASSPQGGTTSQETQYF
>few|TRBV19|TRBJ1-6|.
TGTGCCAGTAGTATGGAGCTACTCGGTTCACCCCTCCACTTT
CASSMELLGSPLHF
>many|TRBV4-1|TRBJ1-1|.
TGCGCCAGCAGCCAAGATCTCGGGGGGCGACGTCCCACTGAAGCTTTCTTT
CASSQDLGGRRPTEAFF